Listed here are 25 T cell receptor beta chains from one sample, sequenced in a study of OX40 agonist ivuxolimab in advanced cancers. Profiling relied on immunoSEQ multiplex PCR, and the TCRdb table lists in-frame clones only, not all of them. The sample yields about 18,000 clones, roughly nine tenths seen once. This sample comprised CD4+ or CD8+ T cells sorted from blood, obtained in a trial of the OX40 agonist ivuxolimab. These receptors all come from an adult with an advanced solid tumor such as melanoma, head and neck, liver or kidney cancer.

The chain couples TRBV6-6 to TRBJ2-7; D ambiguous. The CDR3 runs 14 residues. V was cut by 7 bases and J by 0 bases, with 13 bases left in between. CDR1 is MNHNY and CDR2 is SVGAGI in the germline V gene (reference sequence). The CDR3 sequence: CASKTQAPSYEQYF. CDR3 bases: TGTGCCAGCAAAACCCAGGCCCCCTCCTACGAGCAGTACTTC.

This clone was seen a single time. The chain couples TRBV14 to TRBJ2-7; a weak D match, TRBD2 (6 bases). The CDR3 contains 12 residues. Per germline, CDR1 SGHDN and CDR2 FVKESK. V was cut by 5 bases and J by 5 bases, with 10 bases left in between. The CDR3 region has the DNA TGTGCCAGCAGCAGGGACTGGGACGAGCAGTACTTC. This translates into CASSRDWDEQYF.

V is TRBV6-1 and J is TRBJ2-7; D not resolved. CDR3 length equals 14 residues. The V gene's germline CDR1 is MNHNS and CDR2 SASEGT. V dropped 2 bases and J dropped 2 bases, with 10 bases sitting between them. CDR3 sequence: CASSEFIRAYEQYF. Here the CDR3 DNA reads TGTGCCAGCAGTGAATTTATCAGAGCCTACGAGCAGTACTTC.

This clone was observed a single time. The V call is TRBV10-2, the J call TRBJ2-1, with 11 bases fitting TRBD2. The germline V gene has CDR1 WSHSY and CDR2 SAAADI. V shed 3 bases and J 8 bases; nucleotides not matched to a gene: 0. The CDR3 is 13 amino acids. CDR3 in amino acids: CASSDSGRDEQFF. The CDR3 DNA follows: TGCGCCAGCAGTGATAGCGGGAGGGATGAGCAGTTCTTC.

This clone has only one observation. The V and J genes are TRBV15 and TRBJ2-1; D gene unclear. The V end lost 1 base, the J end lost 8 bases, and 6 bases lay between the germline ends. Looked up from germline, CDR1 is LNHNV and CDR2 is YYDKDF (reference sequence). CDR3 length: 12 residues. The CDR3 sequence is CATSRVGDEQFF. The CDR3, as DNA: TGTGCCACCAGCAGAGTTGGGGATGAGCAGTTCTTC.

The rearrangement uses TRBV29-1 and TRBJ2-7; 7 bases are a match to TRBD2. The germline gives CDR1 SQVTM, CDR2 ANQGSEA. CDR3 length: 13 amino acids. The V and J ends lost 4 bases and 3 bases, in that order; junction bases with no gene match: 6. In DNA form, the CDR3 reads TGCAGCGTTGGGGGGGGAAGGAACTACGAGCAGTACTTC. It is translated as CSVGGGRNYEQYF.

The chain links TRBV6-6 to TRBJ1-5, with 7 bases identical to TRBD1. In germline, CDR1 is MNHNY, CDR2 SVGAGI (reference sequence). With 5 bases clipped from V and 0 bases from J, the junction kept 7 bases outside the gene matches. The CDR3 consists of 16 residues. CDR3 sequence reads: CASSVPGQISNQPQHF. CDR3 nucleotide sequence: TGTGCCAGCAGTGTCCCGGGACAGATTAGCAATCAGCCCCAGCATTTT.

The genes are TRBV2 and TRBJ2-6, with D uncertain. Per germline, CDR1 SNHLY and CDR2 FYNNEI. The CDR3 length is 15 residues. Trimming cost V 6 bases and J 0 bases, with 9 bases left between them. The CDR3 nucleotides read TGTGCCAGCAGGGAGACAAGCTCTGGGGCCAACGTCCTGACTTTC. Its translation is CASRETSSGANVLTF.

The chain uses TRBV19 and TRBJ1-1; D gene ambiguous. CDR1 is LNHDA and CDR2 is SQIVND in the germline V gene (reference sequence). This CDR3 region has 14 residues. Trimming pared 4 bases from V and 4 bases from J, leaving 13 bases between. CDR3 amino acids: CASSTALYGTEAFF. The CDR3 DNA is TGTGCCAGTAGTACGGCCCTCTACGGCACTGAAGCTTTCTTT.

The CDR3 DNA reads TGTGCCAGCAGTGAAGAGGGCACCCAAGAGACCCAGTACTTC. Its protein is CASSEEGTQETQYF. The rearrangement uses TRBV6-1 and TRBJ2-5, with no clear D. Germline V gene sequence: CDR1 MNHNS, CDR2 SASEGT. V lost 1 base and J lost 1, with 7 bases in between. The CDR3 is 14 residues long.

The chain is built from TRBV5-6 and TRBJ2-1; D is uncertain. This CDR3 is 12 amino acids long. The V end lost 2 bases, the J end lost 7 bases, and 7 bases lay between the germline ends. Germline V CDR1 and CDR2: SGHDT, YYEEEE. The CDR3 here is CASSFEANEQFF. The CDR3 nucleotides are TGTGCCAGCAGCTTCGAGGCTAATGAGCAGTTCTTC.

This chain links TRBV27 with TRBJ2-1; 8 bases are a match to TRBD2. The CDR3 totals 16 residues. Unmatched junction bases numbered 3, after V lost 2 bases and J lost 0 bases. Per germline, CDR1 MNHEY and CDR2 SMNVEV (reference sequence). The CDR3 nucleotides are TGTGCCAGCAGTTTAGTCGGGGGGGCCTCCTACAATGAGCAGTTCTTC. It codes for CASSLVGGASYNEQFF.

The chain links TRBV7-9 to TRBJ2-2; D remains unclear. CDR1 is SEHNR and CDR2 is FQNEAQ in the germline V gene (reference sequence). The CDR3 consists of 16 residues. Trimming removed 4 bases from V and 2 bases from J, with 14 bases in between. CDR3 DNA sequence: TGTGCCAGCAGCTCCCGGGCCCTTTTAAACACCGGGGAGCTGTTTTTT. Translating gives CASSSRALLNTGELFF.

V and J are TRBV30 and TRBJ2-7; no firm D call. Germline V CDR1 and CDR2: GTSNPN, SVGIG (reference sequence). Trimming took 5 bases from V and 0 from J, leaving 11 bases between them. The CDR3 is made up of 13 amino acids. The CDR3 region is CAWGLGLSYEQYF. In DNA form, the CDR3 reads TGTGCCTGGGGTTTGGGTCTCTCCTACGAGCAGTACTTC. Full variable domain (remainder filled in from reference TRBV30 and TRBJ2-7): SQTIHQWPATLVQPVGSPLSLECTVEGTSNPNLYWYRQAAGRGLQLLFYSVGIGQISSEVPQNLSASRPQDRQFILSSKKLLLSDSGFYLCAWGLGLSYEQYFGPGTRLTVT.

V usage is TRBV11-3 and J usage is TRBJ2-7; D unclear. Germline-derived CDR1 and CDR2 are SGHNT and YENEEA. Between the trimmed V and J ends, which lost 0 bases and 1 base, there was a span of 13 bases. This CDR3 spans 16 amino acids. CDR3 loop: CASSLDRSKHSYEQYF. The CDR3 nucleotides read TGTGCCAGCAGCTTAGATCGGTCAAAGCATTCCTACGAGCAGTACTTC.

This clone was counted once. V usage is TRBV25-1 and J usage is TRBJ1-2; D not certain. Trimming took off 1 base at V and 3 bases at J, with 9 bases between the two ends. The CDR3 is 14 residues long. CDR1 and CDR2 from the germline V gene are MGHDK and SYGVNS. The CDR3: CASSEWNSHYGYTF. The CDR3 region has the DNA TGTGCCAGCAGTGAATGGAACAGTCACTATGGCTACACCTTC.

This clone was detected only once. The V call is TRBV4-2, the J call TRBJ2-3; TRBD2 might be the D (6 bases). The CDR3 length is 13 residues. V was cut by 0 bases and J by 5 bases, with 6 bases left in between. Germline V CDR1 and CDR2: LGHNA, YNFKEQ. The DNA for the CDR3 is TGTGCCAGCAGCCAAGACGGGGGAGATACGCAGTATTTT. It translates to CASSQDGGDTQYF.

The chain links TRBV10-3 to TRBJ2-3; 8 bases are shared with TRBD2. Germline V lookup: CDR1 ENHRY, CDR2 SYGVKD. The CDR3 extends over 15 amino acids. V was clipped by 3 bases and J by 6 bases; unmatched bases: 8. CDR3 nucleotides: TGTGCCATCAGTGAAGTAGCGGGAAGGGAGGATACGCAGTATTTT. Protein sequence: CAISEVAGREDTQYF.

This chain uses TRBV2 with TRBJ2-7, with D hard to call. CDR3 length: 11 amino acids. The V and J ends lost 7 bases and 3 bases respectively, with 7 bases between them. Germline V gene lookup returns CDR1 SNHLY and CDR2 FYNNEI. The DNA for the CDR3 is TGTGCCAGCACCGGAAGCTACGAGCAGTACTTC. Its protein product is CASTGSYEQYF. The full variable domain, rest sourced from reference TRBV2 and TRBJ2-7, is EPEVTQTPSHQVTQMGQEVILRCVPISNHLYFYWYRQILGQKVEFLVSFYNNEISEKSEIFDDQFSVERPDGSNFTLKIRSTKLEDSAMYFCASTGSYEQYFGPGTRLTVT.

The chain is built from TRBV12-2 and TRBJ2-2; the table's TRBD2 call for D was not verified on the DNA. TRBV12-2 is tagged as a pseudogene. CDR3 length equals 17 residues. The CDR3 sequence: CASRLRLRGPGTGELFF. CDR3 coding DNA: TGTGCAAGTCGCCTCCGGCTGCGGGGGCCGGGTACCGGGGAGCTGTTTTTT.

The V gene is TRBV13, the J gene TRBJ1-4; D remains unclear. Looked up from germline, CDR1 is PRHDT and CDR2 is FYEKMQ (reference sequence). Trimming took 5 bases from V and 1 from J, leaving 8 bases between them. The CDR3 is made up of 14 amino acids. In DNA, the CDR3 is TGTGCCAGCAGCAAGTGGGGAACTAATGAAAAACTGTTTTTT. This sequence encodes CASSKWGTNEKLFF.

This rearrangement joins TRBV9 to TRBJ2-3, with TRBD1 as a possible D gene (6 bases). This CDR3 contains 17 residues. V was cut by 4 bases and J by 0 bases, with 18 bases left in between. Germline V lookup: CDR1 SGDLS, CDR2 YYNGEE. The CDR3 region is CASSTPKTGGSTDTQYF. The DNA of the CDR3 is TGTGCCAGCAGCACCCCAAAGACAGGTGGGAGCACAGATACGCAGTATTTT.

V is TRBV9 and J is TRBJ1-1; perhaps TRBD1 as D (6 bases). There are 14 residues in the CDR3. CDR1 and CDR2 (germline): SGDLS, YYNGEE. Trimming removed 5 bases at V and 1 base at J, with 12 bases between. CDR3 nucleotide sequence: TGTGCCAGCAGGGGGCAAGGGGGGAACACTGAAGCTTTCTTT. This translates into CASRGQGGNTEAFF.

This chain connects TRBV11-3 to TRBJ1-4; unclear D gene. Between the trimmed V and J ends, which lost 5 bases and 0 bases, there was a span of 10 bases. The germline V gene encodes CDR1 SGHNT and CDR2 YENEEA. The CDR3 loop spans 15 amino acids. DNA of the CDR3: TGTGCCAGCAGCCCGTATGATGCAACTAATGAAAAACTGTTTTTT. Amino acids: CASSPYDATNEKLFF.

The gene calls are TRBV19 and TRBJ2-3, with TRBD1 as a possible D gene (5 bases). The CDR3 spans 15 residues. V lost 3 bases to trimming and J lost 2 bases, with 12 bases between them. Germline CDR1 is LNHDA and CDR2 is SQIVND (reference sequence). CDR3 region: CASSIPDSYTDTQYF. The CDR3 DNA is TGTGCCAGTAGTATCCCCGACAGTTACACAGATACGCAGTATTTT.